Here is one TCR beta chain with its context. No antigen is known for it. Germline V lookup: CDR1 MRHNA, CDR2 SNTAGT. The CDR3 consists of 10 residues. Trimming removed 7 bases at V and 4 bases at J, with 4 bases between. This entry belongs to a study of cytomegalovirus exposure and HLA in healthy donors. A multiplex PCR was run with 60 Vbeta primers and 13 Jbeta primers. The data were produced by immunoSEQ multiplex PCR, yet TCRdb's version contains in-frame clones alone and is incomplete. The sample yields some 130,000 clones, more than 70% seen once. Study-wide results and caveats: The authors later linked a missense DCLRE1C variant to TCR beta V- and J-gene trimming.

The material sequenced was PBMCs. This clonotype was sampled from a woman aged 25 to 39 in good health and CMV-seropositive. The J gene is TRBJ1-1, the V gene TRBV6-4; D gene unclear. In DNA, the CDR3 is TGTGCCAGCAAGCCCACTGAAGCTTTCTTT. It translates to CASKPTEAFF.